Included here is one T cell receptor beta chain sequence, with context. Its antigen remains unidentified. The authors ran a second PCR of about 6 to 11 cycles using a sample-barcoded 5' primer and a J-beta primer mix. TCRdb re-called the 5' RACE reads through MiXCR, storing one row per CDR3 protein. Among around 670,000 distinct CDR3 sequences listed, about 30% were seen once. This sample stems from a study of blood T cells in healthy people across ages. Broader study findings: CMV infection status of these donors was not known. Naive CD4+ cells and diversity were both higher in long-lived donors than in aged donors.

Germline CDR1 reads DFQATT; CDR2 reads SNEGSKA (reference sequence). The ends were cut back, 6 bases at V and 6 bases at J, with 11 bases in the middle. The CDR3 has 11 residues. This TCR was recovered from a woman of 80 years or more in good health. The source material was blood. The V gene is TRBV20-1, the J gene TRBJ1-1; D is unclear. The CDR3 DNA is TGCAGTGCAGATACCGGATCTGAAGCTTTCTTT. Amino acids: CSADTGSEAFF.